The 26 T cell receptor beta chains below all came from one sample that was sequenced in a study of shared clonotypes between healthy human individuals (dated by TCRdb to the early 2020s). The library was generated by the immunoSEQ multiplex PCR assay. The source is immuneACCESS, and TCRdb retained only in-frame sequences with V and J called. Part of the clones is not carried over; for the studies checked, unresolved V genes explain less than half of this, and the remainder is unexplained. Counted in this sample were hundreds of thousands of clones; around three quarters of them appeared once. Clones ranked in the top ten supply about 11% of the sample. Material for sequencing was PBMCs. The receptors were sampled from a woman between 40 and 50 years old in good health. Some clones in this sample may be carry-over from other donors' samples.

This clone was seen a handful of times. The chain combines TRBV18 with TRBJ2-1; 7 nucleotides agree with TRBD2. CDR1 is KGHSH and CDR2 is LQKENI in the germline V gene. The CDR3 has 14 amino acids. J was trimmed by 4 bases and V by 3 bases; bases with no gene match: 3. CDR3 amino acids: CASSPAGVYNEQFF. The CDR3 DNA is TGTGCCAGCTCACCCGCGGGAGTTTACAATGAGCAGTTCTTC.

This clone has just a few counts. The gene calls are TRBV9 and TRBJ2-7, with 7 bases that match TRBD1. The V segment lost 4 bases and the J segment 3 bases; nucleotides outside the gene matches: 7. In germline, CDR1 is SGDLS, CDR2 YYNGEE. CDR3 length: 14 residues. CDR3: CASSPTGQYYEQYF. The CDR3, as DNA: TGTGCCAGCAGCCCAACGGGACAGTACTACGAGCAGTACTTC. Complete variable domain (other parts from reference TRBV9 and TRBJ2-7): DSGVTQTPKHLITATGQRVTLRCSPRSGDLSVYWYQQSLDQGLQFLIQYYNGEERAKGNILERFSAQQFPDLHSELNLSSLELGDSALYFCASSPTGQYYEQYFGPGTRLTVT.

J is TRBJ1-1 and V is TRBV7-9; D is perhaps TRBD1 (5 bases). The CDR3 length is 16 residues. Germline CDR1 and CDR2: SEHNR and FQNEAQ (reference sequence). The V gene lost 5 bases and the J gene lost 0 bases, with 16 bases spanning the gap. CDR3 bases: TGTGCCAGCAGCCCCGCGACAGCGATCATGAACACTGAAGCTTTCTTT. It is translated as CASSPATAIMNTEAFF.

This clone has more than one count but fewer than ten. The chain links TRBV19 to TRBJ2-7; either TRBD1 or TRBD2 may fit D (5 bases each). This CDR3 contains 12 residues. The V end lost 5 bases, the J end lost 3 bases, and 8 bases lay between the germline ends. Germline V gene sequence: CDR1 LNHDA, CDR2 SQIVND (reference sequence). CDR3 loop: CASSGGGYEQYF. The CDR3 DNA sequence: TGTGCCAGTAGTGGGGGTGGCTACGAGCAGTACTTC.

This chain's CDR3 is CASSQRGHYEQYF. The CDR3 nucleotides read TGTGCCAGCAGCCAAAGGGGGCACTACGAGCAGTACTTC. This chain joins TRBV4-2 and TRBJ2-7; 7 nucleotides align to TRBD1. The CDR3 contains 13 residues. J lost 3 bases, V lost 2 bases, and 1 base had no gene match. Germline V gene sequence: CDR1 LGHNA, CDR2 YNFKEQ.

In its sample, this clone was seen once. This chain's CDR3 is CASSIGQGTYNEQFF. The CDR3 DNA sequence: TGTGCCAGCAGCATCGGACAGGGCACCTACAATGAGCAGTTCTTC. V gene TRBV5-6 combines with J gene TRBJ2-1; 8 bases agree with TRBD1. The V segment lost 4 bases and the J segment 2 bases; nucleotides outside the gene matches: 5. CDR1 is SGHDT and CDR2 is YYEEEE in the germline V gene. The CDR3 consists of 15 residues. Looking up the rest from reference TRBV5-6 and TRBJ2-1 gives the full variable domain: DAGVTQSPTHLIKTRGQQVTLRCSPKSGHDTVSWYQQALGQGPQFIFQYYEEEERQRGNFPDRFSGHQFPNYSSELNVNALLLGDSALYLCASSIGQGTYNEQFFGPGTRLTVL.

CDR3 coding DNA: TGTGCCACAAACTTGCAGGGTACTCAGCCCCAGCATTTT. Translation gives CATNLQGTQPQHF. This sequence joins TRBV2 and TRBJ1-5; the D gene is possibly TRBD1 (5 bases). This CDR3 has 13 amino acids. Germline V gene lookup returns CDR1 SNHLY and CDR2 FYNNEI. The V and J ends lost 10 bases and 6 bases respectively, with 16 bases between them.

CDR3 DNA sequence: TGTGCCAGCAGTTGGGGCAGGGATTATGGCTACACCTTC. Protein: CASSWGRDYGYTF. This sequence joins TRBV27 and TRBJ1-2, with D tentatively TRBD1 (5 bases). V shed 4 bases and J shed 5 bases, with 11 bases lying between them. The CDR3 runs 13 residues. Germline V gives CDR1 MNHEY, CDR2 SMNVEV (reference sequence).

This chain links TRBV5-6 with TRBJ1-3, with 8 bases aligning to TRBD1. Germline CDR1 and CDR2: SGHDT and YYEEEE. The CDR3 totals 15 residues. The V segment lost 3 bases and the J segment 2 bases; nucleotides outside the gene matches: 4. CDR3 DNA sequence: TGTGCCAGCAGCTGGAGGACAGGGACTGGAAACACCATATATTTT. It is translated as CASSWRTGTGNTIYF.

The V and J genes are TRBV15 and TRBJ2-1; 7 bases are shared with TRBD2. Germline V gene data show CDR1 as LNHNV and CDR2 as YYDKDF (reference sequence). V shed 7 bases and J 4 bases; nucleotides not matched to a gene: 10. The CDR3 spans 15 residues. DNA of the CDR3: TGTGCCACCACCACGGCGGGACTACAATACAATGAGCAGTTCTTC. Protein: CATTTAGLQYNEQFF.

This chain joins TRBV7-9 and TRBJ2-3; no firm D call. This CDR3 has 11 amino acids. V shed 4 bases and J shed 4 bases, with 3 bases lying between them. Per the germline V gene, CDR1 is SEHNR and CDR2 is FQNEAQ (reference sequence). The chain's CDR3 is CASSSADTQYF. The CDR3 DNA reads TGTGCCAGCAGCTCCGCAGATACGCAGTATTTT.

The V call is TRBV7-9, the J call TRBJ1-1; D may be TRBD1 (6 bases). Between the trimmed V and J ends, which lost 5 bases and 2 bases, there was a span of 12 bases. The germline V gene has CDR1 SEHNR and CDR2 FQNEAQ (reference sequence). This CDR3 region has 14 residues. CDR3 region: CASSPWGANTEAFF. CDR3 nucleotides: TGTGCCAGCAGCCCCTGGGGGGCAAACACTGAAGCTTTCTTT.

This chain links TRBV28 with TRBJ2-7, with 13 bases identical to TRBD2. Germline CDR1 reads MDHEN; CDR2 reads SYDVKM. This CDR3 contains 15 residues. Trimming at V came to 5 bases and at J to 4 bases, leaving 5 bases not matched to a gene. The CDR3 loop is CASSPTSGREYEQYF. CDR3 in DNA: TGTGCCAGCAGTCCAACTAGCGGGAGGGAGTACGAGCAGTACTTC. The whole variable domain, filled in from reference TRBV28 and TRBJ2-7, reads DVKVTQSSRYLVKRTGEKVFLECVQDMDHENMFWYRQDPGLGLRLIYFSYDVKMKEKGDIPEGYSVSREKKERFSLILESASTNQTSMYLCASSPTSGREYEQYFGPGTRLTVT.

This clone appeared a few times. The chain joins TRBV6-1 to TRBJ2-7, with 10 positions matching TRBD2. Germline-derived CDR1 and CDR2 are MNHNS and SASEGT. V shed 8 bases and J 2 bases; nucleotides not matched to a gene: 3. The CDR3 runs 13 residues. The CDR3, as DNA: TGTGCCAGCGGGACTAGCGAAACCTACGAGCAGTACTTC. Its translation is CASGTSETYEQYF.

This CDR3 reads CASSTGTLAGDSNEQFF. DNA for the CDR3: TGCGCCAGCAGCACCGGAACCCTAGCGGGAGATTCCAATGAGCAGTTCTTC. The V call is TRBV5-1, the J call TRBJ2-1, with TRBD2 matching 10 bases. Germline CDR1 and CDR2: SGHRS and YFSETQ. V dropped 4 bases and J dropped 6; count of bases not matched to a gene: 13. The CDR3 is 17 residues long.

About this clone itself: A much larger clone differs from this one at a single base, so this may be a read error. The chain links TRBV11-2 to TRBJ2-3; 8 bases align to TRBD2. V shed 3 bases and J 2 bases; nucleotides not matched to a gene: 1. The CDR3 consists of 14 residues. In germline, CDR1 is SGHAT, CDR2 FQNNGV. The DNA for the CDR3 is TGTGCCAGCAGCTTTAGCGGGACCACAGATACGCAGTATTTT. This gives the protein CASSFSGTTDTQYF.

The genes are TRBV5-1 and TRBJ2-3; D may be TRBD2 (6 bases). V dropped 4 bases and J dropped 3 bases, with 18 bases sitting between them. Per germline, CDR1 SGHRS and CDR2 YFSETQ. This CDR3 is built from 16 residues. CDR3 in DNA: TGCGCCAGCAGCCCGAGGGATGCGGGGCTGACAGATACGCAGTATTTT. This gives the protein CASSPRDAGLTDTQYF.

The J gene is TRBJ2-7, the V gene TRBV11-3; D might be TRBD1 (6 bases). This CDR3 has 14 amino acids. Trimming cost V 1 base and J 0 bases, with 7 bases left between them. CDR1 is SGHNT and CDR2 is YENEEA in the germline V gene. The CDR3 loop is CASSLGGPSYEQYF. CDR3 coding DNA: TGTGCCAGCAGCTTAGGGGGGCCCTCCTACGAGCAGTACTTC.

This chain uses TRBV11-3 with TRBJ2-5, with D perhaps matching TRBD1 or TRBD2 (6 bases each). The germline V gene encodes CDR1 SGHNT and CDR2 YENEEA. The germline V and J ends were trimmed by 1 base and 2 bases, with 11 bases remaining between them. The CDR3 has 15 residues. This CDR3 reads CASSLGLGGQETQYF. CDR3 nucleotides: TGTGCCAGCAGCTTAGGACTAGGGGGGCAAGAGACCCAGTACTTC.

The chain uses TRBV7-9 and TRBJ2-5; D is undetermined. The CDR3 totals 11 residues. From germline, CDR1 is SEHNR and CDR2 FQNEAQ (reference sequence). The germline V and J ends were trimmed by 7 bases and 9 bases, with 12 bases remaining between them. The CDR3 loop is CASTPGGAQYF. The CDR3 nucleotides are TGTGCCAGCACTCCCGGTGGGGCCCAGTACTTC.

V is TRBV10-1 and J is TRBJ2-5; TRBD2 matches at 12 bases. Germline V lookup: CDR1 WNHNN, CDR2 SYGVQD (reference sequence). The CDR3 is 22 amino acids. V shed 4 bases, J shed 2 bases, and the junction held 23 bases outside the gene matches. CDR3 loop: CASSAPTVGTSGPRRTQETQYF. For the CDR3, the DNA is TGCGCCAGCAGTGCCCCGACTGTAGGGACTAGCGGGCCAAGAAGGACACAAGAGACCCAGTACTTC.

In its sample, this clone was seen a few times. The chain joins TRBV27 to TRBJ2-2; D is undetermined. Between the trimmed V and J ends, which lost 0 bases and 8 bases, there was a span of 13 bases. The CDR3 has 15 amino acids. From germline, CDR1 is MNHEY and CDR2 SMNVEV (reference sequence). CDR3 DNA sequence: TGTGCCAGCAGTTTATCTGGTGGGCCTGCGGGGGAGCTGTTTTTT. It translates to CASSLSGGPAGELFF.

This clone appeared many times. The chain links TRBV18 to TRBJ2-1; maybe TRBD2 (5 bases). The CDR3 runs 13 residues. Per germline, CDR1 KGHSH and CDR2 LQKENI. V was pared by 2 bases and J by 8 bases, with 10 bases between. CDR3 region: CASSPGRDDEQFF. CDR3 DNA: TGTGCCAGCTCACCAGGGAGAGACGATGAGCAGTTCTTC.

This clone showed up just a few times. The CDR3: CASSALPNTEAFF. The CDR3 region has the DNA TGTGCCAGCAGCGCCCTACCGAACACTGAAGCTTTCTTT. This chain joins TRBV2 and TRBJ1-1; no clear D gene. V gave up 6 bases and J gave up 1 base, with 9 bases separating them. The CDR3 runs to 13 residues. Looked up from germline, CDR1 is SNHLY and CDR2 is FYNNEI. The complete variable domain, with remaining parts taken from reference TRBV2 and TRBJ1-1, reads EPEVTQTPSHQVTQMGQEVILRCVPISNHLYFYWYRQILGQKVEFLVSFYNNEISEKSEIFDDQFSVERPDGSNFTLKIRSTKLEDSAMYFCASSALPNTEAFFGQGTRLTVV.

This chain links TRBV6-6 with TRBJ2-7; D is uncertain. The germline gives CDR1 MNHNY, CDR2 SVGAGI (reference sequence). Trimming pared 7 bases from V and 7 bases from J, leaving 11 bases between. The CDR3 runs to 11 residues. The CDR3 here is CASTTGKEQYF. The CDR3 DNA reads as TGTGCCAGCACCACCGGAAAGGAGCAGTACTTC.

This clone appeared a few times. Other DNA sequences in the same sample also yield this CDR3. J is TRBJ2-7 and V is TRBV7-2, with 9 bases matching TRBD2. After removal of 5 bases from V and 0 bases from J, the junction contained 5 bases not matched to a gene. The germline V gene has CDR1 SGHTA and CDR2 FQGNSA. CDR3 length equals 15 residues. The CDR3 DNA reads TGTGCCAGCAGCCTCTTAGCGGGAGCCTCCTACGAGCAGTACTTC. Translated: CASSLLAGASYEQYF.